Included here is one T cell receptor (beta chain) sequence, with context. As yet, its antigen is unknown. The source of the sample is a study of identical twins. Whole-study findings and limits: Zero-insertion findings could be partly confounded by invariant cells (MAIT and iNKT cells).

The CDR3 extends over 14 amino acids. The ends were cut back, 9 bases at V and 5 bases at J, with 19 bases in the middle. TCRdb reprocessed the 5' RACE reads with MiXCR, giving one entry per CDR3 protein. The data contain hundreds of thousands of distinct CDR3 sequences, about 7.5% of them singletons. Separately, the same data were catalogued under a study of yellow fever vaccine responses in identical twins.

This receptor was taken from a woman aged 18-30 years in good health. The sample comprised memory (CD45RO+) T cells sorted from blood. This chain uses TRBV23-1 with TRBJ1-1, with D possibly matching TRBD1 (5 bases). TRBV23-1 is known as an ORF, though its function is uncertain. The CDR3 protein is CARPVGRARTEAFF. The CDR3 DNA reads as TGCGCCAGGCCTGTGGGCAGGGCGAGGACTGAAGCTTTCTTT.